This TCR beta chain comes out of a study of shared clonotypes between healthy human individuals (dated by TCRdb to 2018 to 2021). Turning to the overall study: A couple of women and a few men aged 18 to 49 years were included in the cohort. For each donor, CD4 naive and CD4 memory were each run on three plates, CD8 naive on two plates, and CD8 memory on one plate. To estimate repertoire size and how much clonotype sharing occurs between individuals, the study deeply sequenced the blood TCR repertoires of about five healthy adults. To increase sequencing depth and limit assay-specific biases, different laboratories used diverse techniques to prepare libraries and sequence TCR repertoires. Between about 0.8 and 8.9 billion PBMCs per donor were obtained by leukapheresis.

Study-wide conclusions, independent of this receptor: Sharing across a few donors was observed for about 5% of naive CD4, less than 4% of naive CD8, over 2% of memory CD4, and around 0.42% of memory CD8 clonotypes. Compared with non-shared clonotypes, clonotypes shared by all four sorted-subset donors had higher generation probabilities. Even with the large sequencing depth, rarefaction of the sorted-subset datasets indicated that sequencing was incomplete. Based on pairwise subsampling, the degree of clonotype sharing among donors was expected to be affected by sequencing depth. The small number of donors limited the genetic and exposure-history diversity represented. Sampling was limited to blood, and TCR repertoires in tissue likely differ from TCR repertoires in blood. Naive subsets generally had larger estimated clonotype richness than memory subsets.

Using the deep immunoSEQ assay, multiplex PCR amplified TCR CDR3 regions from genomic DNA. Genomic DNA extracted from each cell subset was distributed evenly over all wells of several immunoSEQ 96-well plates, and each plate served as one replicate. Each replicate PCR for sorted subsets received around 210 ng genomic DNA, equal to about 30,000 T cell genomes. Purified libraries were measured with a Qubit 3.0 fluorometer, size-checked on a Bioanalyzer 2100, and measured again with the KAPA Library Quantification kit. A separate single-read 150-cycle Illumina NextSeq 550 flow cell was used to sequence each immunoSEQ 96-well plate. From the authors' description of their analysis: Because the immunoSEQ output held only junctional sequences and lacked quality scores, the filtering could not match the filtering applied to full-length reads. To assign V/J genes and CDR3, sequences were annotated against IMGT germline references using PyIR, a Python wrapper for IgBLAST v1.9. Reads were removed for weak V/J assignments (E-value above 1e-6), missing CDR3, stop codons, out-of-frame junctions, or ambiguous translated residues. A V3J clonotype was defined by an identical inferred V gene, J gene, and CDR3 amino acid sequence. Percentage overlap between repertoires was calculated by dividing the number of shared unique clonotypes by the size of the smaller repertoire. RTK rarefaction, the Chao1 estimator, and Recon v2.1 estimates of unobserved clonotypes were used to assess repertoire richness. Generation probabilities were computed with OLGA for all TCRbeta clonotypes obtained by the gDNA method from several donors. Entries here come from immuneACCESS through TCRdb and include only in-frame sequences with V and J called. Some clones fail to appear in such tables; in the studies checked, an unresolved V gene covers under half of the shortfall, and the cause of the remainder is unknown. That table is the source of V, J and clone size, and D and trimming were worked out from the DNA. The sample table contains roughly 2,300,000 clones; only one count was recorded for 92% of them. Of the sample, approximately 0.41% falls within the top ten clones.

A note on this clone: Its antigen is not yet known. Per-base qualities were not stored, and no clone one base away is much larger.

From its cysteine to its phenylalanine, the CDR3 spans 18 amino acids. Solely the CDR3 DNA is kept, with 54 bases framed from the first base. Germline trimming amounts to 7 bases on V and 0 bases on J, with 15 as the count of junction bases outside the gene matches. The germline V gene supplies CDR1 ENHRY and CDR2 SYGVKD. The donors were healthy, HIV-negative adults with no recently reported acute infections or vaccinations. All donors were Caucasian adults living in Nashville, Tennessee, USA. CD4+ T cells were enriched by magnetic negative selection, after which naive cells were positively selected on CD45RA and the negative fraction was taken as the memory subset. Blood was collected by leukapheresis, and PBMCs were isolated by Ficoll-Histopaque density gradient centrifugation and then cryopreserved in liquid nitrogen vapor phase. Analytical flow cytometry was used to check the purity and quantity of every magnetically sorted T cell population. From each sorted fraction, genomic DNA was isolated and quantified by UV absorbance on a Nanodrop 2000c.

The sample taken for sequencing was naive CD4+ T cells from PBMCs. The cell subset or site label of this sample denotes: CD45RA+ positively selected. The rearrangement joined TRBV10-3 to TRBJ2-3; 8 nucleotides in the junction match TRBD1. The source is a man younger than 35 in good health. Some clones in this sample may be carry-over from other donors' samples. The CDR3 has the sequence CAITSGQGASESTDTQYF. The bases are TGTGCCATCACCTCGGGGCAGGGGGCCTCCGAGAGCACAGATACGCAGTATTTT.